Shown below are 20 T cell receptor beta chains from a single sample sequenced in a study of Ad26.COV2.S vaccination and SARS-CoV-2 variants. Treatment noted: roughly 20 received Ad26.COV2.S at low or high dose, single or two shots; roughly five received placebo; per-sample allocation not given. Sampling was performed 63 days after the first vaccine or placebo injection. Generated by immunoSEQ multiplex PCR, the TCRdb table keeps only in-frame clones and is missing some. This table holds approximately 400,000 clones, about 85% found once. The material was peripheral blood, obtained in a trial of Ad26.COV2.S vaccine versus placebo. Source of these receptors: a person between 18 and 59 years old who received the Ad26.COV2.S COVID-19 vaccine or a placebo.

A single count supports this clone. The chain carries TRBV19 and TRBJ2-3, with 11 nucleotides matching TRBD2. This CDR3 spans 16 amino acids. V shed 6 bases and J 1 base; nucleotides not matched to a gene: 6. Germline CDR1 and CDR2: LNHDA and SQIVND (reference sequence). The CDR3 loop reads CASSGPSGRRTDTQYF. The DNA for the CDR3 is TGTGCCAGTAGCGGCCCTAGCGGGAGGCGCACAGATACGCAGTATTTT.

The chain recombines TRBV24-1 with TRBJ1-2; 7 positions match TRBD1. The trim removed 3 bases at V and 8 bases at J, leaving 5 bases unmatched. CDR1 KGHDR and CDR2 SFDVKD come from the germline V gene. This CDR3 contains 13 residues. The CDR3, as DNA: TGTGCCACCAGTGATGTGACAGGGACCGGCTACACCTTC. Translating gives CATSDVTGTGYTF.

The chain links TRBV5-1 to TRBJ1-4; D is unclear. V dropped 1 base and J dropped 5 bases, with 6 bases sitting between them. Germline values: CDR1 SGHRS, CDR2 YFSETQ. The CDR3 has 13 residues. The CDR3 protein is CASSLTLNEKLFF. For the CDR3, the DNA is TGCGCCAGCAGCTTGACACTCAATGAAAAACTGTTTTTT.

This clone has just one count. The chain is built from TRBV7-8 and TRBJ1-6, with D possibly being TRBD1 (5 bases). CDR1 is SGHVS, CDR2 FQNEAQ, per germline. This CDR3 is built from 16 residues. Trimming stripped 0 bases from V and 7 bases from J, with 13 bases between. CDR3 loop: CASSLAVSGFNSPLHF. The CDR3 DNA reads as TGTGCCAGCAGCTTAGCTGTTTCAGGGTTCAATTCACCCCTCCACTTT.

V and J are TRBV27 and TRBJ1-1, with a weak D call TRBD1 (5 bases). This CDR3 contains 15 residues. Germline lookup yields CDR1 MNHEY and CDR2 SMNVEV (reference sequence). V dropped 7 bases and J dropped 0 bases, with 15 bases sitting between them. CDR3 residues: CASTNRNYMNTEAFF. Written as DNA, the CDR3 is TGTGCCAGCACAAACAGGAATTACATGAACACTGAAGCTTTCTTT.

The gene calls are TRBV29-1 and TRBJ2-1; TRBD2 matches at 8 bases. With V trimmed by 5 bases and J by 2 bases, 2 bases remained unmatched. The V gene's germline CDR1 is SQVTM and CDR2 ANQGSEA. This CDR3 is 13 amino acids long. CDR3 DNA: TGCAGCGTTCCGGGACTAGCCTACAATGAGCAGTTCTTC. It is translated as CSVPGLAYNEQFF.

This CDR3 is CATLAGGPNEQFF. In nucleotides, the CDR3 is TGTGCCACGTTAGCGGGGGGGCCGAATGAGCAGTTCTTC. The rearrangement uses TRBV19 and TRBJ2-1, with 11 bases identical to TRBD2. The length of the CDR3 is 13 residues. The V gene's germline CDR1 is LNHDA and CDR2 SQIVND (reference sequence). Germline trimming cut 10 bases from V and 7 bases from J; bases unmatched to any gene: 6.

This clone occurred once. The chain is built from TRBV5-5 and TRBJ2-5; no clear D. The V end lost 1 base, the J end lost 1 base, and 5 bases lay between the germline ends. The CDR3 has 13 amino acids. Germline-derived CDR1 and CDR2 are SGHKS and YYEKEE (reference sequence). Here the CDR3 DNA reads TGTGCCAGCAGCTTGAGATCCCAAGAGACCCAGTACTTC. This sequence encodes CASSLRSQETQYF.

The chain employs TRBV11-3 and TRBJ2-5; 10 bases agree with TRBD2. This CDR3 has 13 residues. Trimming took 4 bases from V and 5 from J; bases not matched to a gene: 1. Germline CDR1 reads SGHNT; CDR2 reads YENEEA. As DNA, the CDR3 is TGTGCCAGCAGCTGGGGACTAGCGGAGACCCAGTACTTC. Amino acid sequence: CASSWGLAETQYF.

Ten or more counts support this clone. The chain uses TRBV7-2 and TRBJ2-7; D perhaps matches TRBD1 (5 bases). There are 15 residues in the CDR3. Trimming left V 5 bases short and J 7 bases short, with 21 bases between. Germline CDR1 SGHTA, CDR2 FQGNSA. The CDR3 sequence is CASSPPQGILGEQYF. The CDR3 DNA reads as TGTGCCAGCAGCCCTCCCCAGGGAATCCTGGGTGAGCAGTACTTC. The full variable domain, rest sourced from reference TRBV7-2 and TRBJ2-7, is GAGVSQSPSNKVTEKGKDVELRCDPISGHTALYWYRQSLGQGLEFLIYFQGNSAPDKSGLPSDRFSAERTGGSVSTLTIQRTQQEDSAVYLCASSPPQGILGEQYFGPGTRLTVT.

The chain carries TRBV7-9 and TRBJ1-1; 10 bases match TRBD1. Germline CDR1 and CDR2: SEHNR and FQNEAQ (reference sequence). The junction had 14 bases not matched to a gene; V was cut back by 5 bases and J by 11 bases. This CDR3 has 15 residues. CDR3 region: CASSPRDRGISGAFF. DNA of the CDR3: TGTGCCAGCAGCCCGCGGGACAGGGGCATCTCCGGGGCTTTCTTT.

This chain links TRBV7-9 with TRBJ2-1, with D possibly TRBD2 on 5 matching bases. Germline CDR1 reads SEHNR; CDR2 reads FQNEAQ (reference sequence). V lost 5 bases and J 5 bases, leaving 13 bases between the germline ends. CDR3 length equals 14 residues. The CDR3 spells CASSHMDWNNEQFF. In DNA, the CDR3 is TGTGCCAGCAGCCACATGGACTGGAACAATGAGCAGTTCTTC.

The V gene is TRBV2, the J gene TRBJ2-2; possible D gene TRBD2, 6 bases. V was shortened by 7 bases and J by 4 bases, with 13 bases between the two germline ends. CDR1 SNHLY and CDR2 FYNNEI come from the germline V gene. CDR3 length: 14 amino acids. CDR3 residues: CASTLWEVTGELFF. DNA of the CDR3: TGTGCCAGCACCCTCTGGGAGGTCACCGGGGAGCTGTTTTTT.

The rearrangement uses TRBV6-2 or TRBV6-3 and TRBJ1-1; D is perhaps TRBD1 (6 bases). Germline lookup yields CDR1 MNHEY and CDR2 SVGEGT. The V end lost 6 bases, the J end lost 4 bases, and 12 bases lay between the germline ends. The CDR3 runs 13 residues. The CDR3 is CASSALGGTEAFF. The CDR3 DNA reads as TGTGCCAGCAGCGCCCTAGGGGGCACTGAAGCTTTCTTT.

The genes are TRBV27 and TRBJ2-5; D is unclear. Trimming removed 3 bases at V and 7 bases at J, with 15 bases between. The germline CDR1 and CDR2 sequences are MNHEY and SMNVEV (reference sequence). CDR3 length: 14 residues. The CDR3 spells CASSFIPRYGTQYF. As DNA, the CDR3 is TGTGCCAGCAGTTTCATCCCTAGGTATGGGACCCAGTACTTC.

This sequence joins TRBV7-9 and TRBJ2-2; D not resolved. Trimming removed 1 base at V and 4 bases at J, with 10 bases between. The CDR3 spans 15 residues. Germline lookup yields CDR1 SEHNR and CDR2 FQNEAQ (reference sequence). CDR3 bases: TGTGCCAGCAGCTTAGTTGGCTCCAGCACCGGGGAGCTGTTTTTT. This codes for CASSLVGSSTGELFF. The full variable domain, its missing parts supplied by reference TRBV7-9 and TRBJ2-2, is DTGVSQNPRHKITKRGQNVTFRCDPISEHNRLYWYRQTLGQGPEFLTYFQNEAQLEKSRLLSDRFSAERPKGSFSTLEIQRTEQGDSAMYLCASSLVGSSTGELFFGEGSRLTVL.

The chain recombines TRBV6-6 with TRBJ2-5, with D possibly called TRBD1 or TRBD2 (6 bases each). In germline, CDR1 is MNHNY, CDR2 SVGAGI (reference sequence). The CDR3 extends over 12 amino acids. The V gene lost 8 bases and the J gene lost 5 bases, with 12 bases spanning the gap. Here the CDR3 DNA reads TGTGCCAGCGGAGGGGGTTATGAGACCCAGTACTTC. This translates into CASGGGYETQYF.

The rearrangement uses TRBV19 and TRBJ2-3, with TRBD2 matching 8 bases. Germline CDR1 reads LNHDA; CDR2 reads SQIVND (reference sequence). V dropped 5 bases and J dropped 6; count of bases not matched to a gene: 13. The CDR3 runs to 16 residues. The CDR3 spells CASSPQLAGLLDTQYF. CDR3 nucleotide sequence: TGTGCCAGTAGTCCTCAGCTAGCGGGTCTTCTGGATACGCAGTATTTT.

The V and J genes are TRBV6-6 and TRBJ1-2; TRBD1 aligns across 10 bases. Germline V gives CDR1 MNHNY, CDR2 SVGAGI (reference sequence). V was clipped by 5 bases and J by 4 bases; unmatched bases: 19. This CDR3 has 19 amino acids. CDR3 in amino acids: CASSPGRGTGASVVYGYTF. The CDR3 DNA sequence: TGTGCCAGCAGTCCCGGGCGTGGGACAGGGGCCTCGGTGGTCTATGGCTACACCTTC.

The chain couples TRBV30 to TRBJ2-7, with 9 bases lining up with TRBD1. The CDR3 covers 14 residues. Germline V lookup: CDR1 GTSNPN, CDR2 SVGIG (reference sequence). The V segment lost 2 bases and the J segment 1 base; nucleotides outside the gene matches: 3. The CDR3 spells CAWSRQGGSYEQYF. The DNA for the CDR3 is TGTGCCTGGAGTCGACAGGGGGGTTCCTACGAGCAGTACTTC.